These T cell receptor beta chains were read from a single sample in a study of beta chain features in type 1 diabetes. Clones were sequenced by immunoSEQ multiplex PCR, and TCRdb holds only the in-frame ones, with some missing. Among roughly 160,000 clones listed, around 8.4% were seen once. The sample consisted of central memory CD4+ T cells from blood. The receptors were gathered from a woman between 18 and 29 years old with type 1 diabetes. The CDR3 runs from the conserved cysteine through the conserved F or W. The order of the fields is CDR3 protein, J gene, V gene.

CDR3: CASARAGENIQYF
J: TRBJ2-4
V: TRBV12-5

CDR3: CASSQAGTSGRPYNEQFF
J: TRBJ2-1
V: TRBV14

CDR3: CAISGGLGAFF
J: TRBJ1-1
V: TRBV10-3

CDR3: CASSPGLVRDEQFF
J: TRBJ2-1
V: TRBV5-1

CDR3: CASSLQREQYF
J: TRBJ2-7
V: TRBV28

CDR3: CASSLSRQSNTEAFF
J: TRBJ1-1
V: TRBV27

CDR3: CASSRSGQVTDTQYF
J: TRBJ2-3
V: TRBV5-1

CDR3: CASSDEQGNTEAFF
J: TRBJ1-1
V: TRBV19

CDR3: CASSANSEETQYF
J: TRBJ2-5
V: TRBV18

CDR3: CASSPGANEQFF
J: TRBJ2-1
V: TRBV11-3

CDR3: CASSVRGQYEQYF
J: TRBJ2-7
V: TRBV6-1

CDR3: CASSSSAGLETQYF
J: TRBJ2-5
V: TRBV18

CDR3: CASSARDRVASYNEQFF
J: TRBJ2-1
V: TRBV5-1

CDR3: CASRIRGNTEAFF
J: TRBJ1-1
V: TRBV5-1

CDR3: CASSYGRTVEKLFF
J: TRBJ1-4
V: TRBV19

CDR3: CASSLVVTEAFF
J: TRBJ1-1
V: TRBV7-9

CDR3: CASSPQTGIRDEQYF
J: TRBJ2-7
V: TRBV18

CDR3: CATKHGQPSGGYTF
J: TRBJ1-2
V: TRBV6-5

CDR3: CAWSPPGGAMGEQYF
J: TRBJ2-7
V: TRBV30

CDR3: CASSPLDRKIQGSPLHF
J: TRBJ1-6
V: TRBV7-8

CDR3: CASSRTAGREYGYTF
J: TRBJ1-2
V: TRBV27

CDR3: CASQVQGSYNEQFF
J: TRBJ2-1
V: TRBV2

CDR3: CSVDRGRETQYF
J: TRBJ2-5
V: TRBV29-1

CDR3: CASSLIGQDEAFF
J: TRBJ1-1
V: TRBV18

CDR3: CASSGKERGLNIQYF
J: TRBJ2-4
V: TRBV5-4

CDR3: CASSVRAGVETQYF
J: TRBJ2-5
V: TRBV9

CDR3: CSVGGFSYEQYF
J: TRBJ2-7
V: TRBV29-1

CDR3: CASSQISNQPQHF
J: TRBJ1-5
V: TRBV28

CDR3: CASSLATANYGYTF
J: TRBJ1-2
V: TRBV5-1

CDR3: CASSWRDVNTGELFF
J: TRBJ2-2
V: TRBV5-1

CDR3: CAVRDRDYNEQFF
J: TRBJ2-1
V: TRBV10-3

CDR3: CASRLTGGWSGYTF
J: TRBJ1-2
V: TRBV6-5

CDR3: CASSFVDNEQFF
J: TRBJ2-1
V: TRBV11-3

CDR3: CATRLGRDTDTQYF
J: TRBJ2-3
V: TRBV6-5

CDR3: CASSPPGSLAGNEQFF
J: TRBJ2-1
V: TRBV25-1

CDR3: CSVKTRTLSTDTQYF
J: TRBJ2-3
V: TRBV29-1

CDR3: CSVRGTGRVAFF
J: TRBJ1-1
V: TRBV29-1

CDR3: CASSVQGANTEAFF
J: TRBJ1-1
V: TRBV5-1